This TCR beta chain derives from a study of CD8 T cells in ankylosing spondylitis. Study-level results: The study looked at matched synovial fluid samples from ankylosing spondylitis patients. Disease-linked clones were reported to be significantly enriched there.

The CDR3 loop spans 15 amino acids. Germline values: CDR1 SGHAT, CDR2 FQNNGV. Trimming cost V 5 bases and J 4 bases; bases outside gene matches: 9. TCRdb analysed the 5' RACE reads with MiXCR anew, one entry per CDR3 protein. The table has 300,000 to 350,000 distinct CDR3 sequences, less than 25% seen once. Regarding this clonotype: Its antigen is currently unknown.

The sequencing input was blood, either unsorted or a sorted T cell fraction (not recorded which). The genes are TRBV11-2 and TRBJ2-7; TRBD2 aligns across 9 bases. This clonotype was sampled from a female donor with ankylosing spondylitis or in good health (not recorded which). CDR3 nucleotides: TGTGCCAGCAGCCCCCTGGGACTAGCTGAGTACGAGCAGTACTTC. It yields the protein CASSPLGLAEYEQYF.